One and the same sample provided the 14 T cell receptor beta chains below, sequenced in a study of Ad26.COV2.S vaccination and SARS-CoV-2 variants. Assay used: immunoSEQ multiplex PCR; TCRdb lists only in-frame clones, some missing. The sample includes almost 400,000 clones, approximately 89% seen only once; the top ten take about 2%. As for treatment: about 20 received Ad26.COV2.S at low or high dose, single or two shots; several received placebo; per-sample allocation not given. Samples analyzed were those drawn on day 63 after the first vaccine or placebo injection. The source material was peripheral blood, sampled in a trial of Ad26.COV2.S vaccine versus placebo. These receptors were collected from a person between 18 and 65 years old who received the Ad26.COV2.S COVID-19 vaccine or a placebo.

This sequence joins TRBV7-2 and TRBJ2-4; 10 bases line up with TRBD1. V was clipped by 4 bases and J by 9 bases; unmatched bases: 9. The germline V gene encodes CDR1 SGHTA and CDR2 FQGNSA. CDR3 length equals 15 residues. This CDR3 reads CASSSKTGGFGIQYF. The CDR3 DNA follows: TGTGCCAGCAGCTCAAAGACAGGGGGCTTCGGCATTCAGTACTTC.

The V call is TRBV9, the J call TRBJ2-2; a weak D match, TRBD1 (6 bases). The CDR3 totals 16 residues. Germline CDR1 and CDR2: SGDLS and YYNGEE. Trimming left V 0 bases short and J 4 bases short, with 13 bases between. CDR3 sequence (DNA): TGTGCCAGCAGCGTAGATATGGGGGCCGGCACCGGGGAGCTGTTTTTT. Its translation is CASSVDMGAGTGELFF.

V and J are TRBV4-3 and TRBJ2-1, with D possibly called TRBD1 or TRBD2 (5 bases each). The CDR3 runs 13 residues. From germline, CDR1 is LGHNA and CDR2 YSLEER. V gave up 1 base and J gave up 10 bases, with 11 bases separating them. The CDR3 DNA sequence: TGCGCCAGCAGCCAAGCGGGGCAGATCGAGCAGTTCTTC. Its protein product is CASSQAGQIEQFF.

DNA of the CDR3: TGTGCCAGCAGCGAAACAGGGGATTCCTACTACGAGCAGTACTTC. Encoded protein: CASSETGDSYYEQYF. The V gene is TRBV3-1 (or the pseudogene TRBV3-2), the J gene TRBJ2-7, with 7 bases lining up with TRBD1. This CDR3 comprises 15 residues. V shed 5 bases and J 3 bases; nucleotides not matched to a gene: 10. The V gene's germline CDR1 is LGHDT and CDR2 YNNKEL (reference sequence).

The chain combines TRBV20-1 with TRBJ2-1; D ambiguous. Germline V gene lookup returns CDR1 DFQATT and CDR2 SNEGSKA (reference sequence). V was pared by 2 bases and J by 6 bases, with 5 bases between. This CDR3 region has 11 residues. Here the CDR3 DNA reads TGCAGTGCTAGAACCTTCAATGAGCAGTTCTTC. Translating gives CSARTFNEQFF.

The chain employs TRBV5-1 and TRBJ2-5; the D gene is possibly TRBD1 (7 bases). Between the trimmed V and J ends, which lost 2 bases and 2 bases, there was a span of 13 bases. Germline CDR1 SGHRS, CDR2 YFSETQ. The CDR3 has 15 residues. The CDR3 nucleotides are TGCGCCAGCAGCTTAAGGGCGGGACAGCAAGAGACCCAGTACTTC. Its translation is CASSLRAGQQETQYF.

V gene TRBV5-1 combines with J gene TRBJ2-3; a possible D gene is TRBD2 (7 bases). The CDR3 runs 13 residues. V lost 2 bases to trimming and J lost 14 bases, with 18 bases between them. From germline, CDR1 is SGHRS and CDR2 YFSETQ. The DNA of the CDR3 is TGCGCCAGCAGCTTTGAGGTGGGGGGGCCGGGGTATTTT. The encoded protein is CASSFEVGGPGYF.

The rearrangement uses TRBV19 and TRBJ2-7, with 8 bases aligning to TRBD2. The CDR3 extends over 15 amino acids. The junction had 6 bases not matched to a gene; V was cut back by 2 bases and J by 3 bases. Germline V gene sequence: CDR1 LNHDA, CDR2 SQIVND (reference sequence). CDR3 coding DNA: TGTGCCAGTAGTATAACACATAGCGGGAACTACGAGCAGTACTTC. Its translation is CASSITHSGNYEQYF.

This chain connects TRBV7-2 to TRBJ1-1; D remains unclear. CDR1 is SGHTA, CDR2 FQGNSA, per germline. This CDR3 contains 15 residues. The V and J ends lost 0 bases and 0 bases respectively, with 8 bases between them. The CDR3 bases are TGTGCCAGCAGCTTAGCCGGGTTTTTGAACACTGAAGCTTTCTTT. Amino acid sequence: CASSLAGFLNTEAFF.

V usage is TRBV7-2 and J usage is TRBJ2-1, with TRBD2 identical over 7 bases. This CDR3 is 15 amino acids long. Germline V CDR1 and CDR2: SGHTA, FQGNSA. Unmatched junction bases numbered 17, after V lost 4 bases and J lost 14 bases. The CDR3 region has the DNA TGTGCCAGCAGCTCCCTTTCAACGGGAGGAAGGTTAGAGTTCTTC. This codes for CASSSLSTGGRLEFF.

This clone has just one count. The rearrangement joins TRBV15 to TRBJ2-1, with D unresolved. The CDR3 covers 16 residues. Germline assignment: CDR1 LNHNV and CDR2 YYDKDF (reference sequence). Trimming shortened V by 1 base and J by 2 bases, and 12 bases separated the two germline ends. CDR3 in amino acids: CATSRVVGRPYNEQFF. The CDR3 DNA sequence: TGTGCCACCAGCAGAGTGGTCGGTCGACCCTACAATGAGCAGTTCTTC. Full variable domain (rest looked up from reference TRBV15 and TRBJ2-1): DAMVIQNPRYQVTQFGKPVTLSCSQTLNHNVMYWYQQKSSQAPKLLFHYYDKDFNNEADTPDNFQSRRPNTSFCFLDIRSPGLGDTAMYLCATSRVVGRPYNEQFFGPGTRLTVL.

This chain connects TRBV5-1 to TRBJ1-6, with D possibly TRBD1 on 6 matching bases. The CDR3 contains 14 residues. Trimming took off 4 bases at V and 10 bases at J, with 15 bases between the two ends. In germline, CDR1 is SGHRS, CDR2 YFSETQ. The CDR3 DNA is TGCGCCAGCAGCCCGGGTACAGGGTACTCACCCCTCCACTTT. This translates into CASSPGTGYSPLHF.

The V call is TRBV28, the J call TRBJ1-1; D not resolved. The CDR3 runs to 13 residues. Trimming took 1 base from V and 6 from J, leaving 9 bases between them. Germline CDR1 MDHEN, CDR2 SYDVKM. CDR3 in amino acids: CASSLSVVAEAFF. The DNA of the CDR3 is TGTGCCAGCAGTTTATCGGTCGTGGCTGAAGCTTTCTTT.

The chain uses TRBV20-1 and TRBJ2-7; D gene unclear. This CDR3 spans 13 amino acids. Trimming took 3 bases from V and 0 from J, leaving 9 bases between them. Germline CDR1 DFQATT, CDR2 SNEGSKA (reference sequence). CDR3 residues: CSASKAASYEQYF. The CDR3 DNA follows: TGCAGTGCTAGTAAGGCGGCCTCCTACGAGCAGTACTTC.